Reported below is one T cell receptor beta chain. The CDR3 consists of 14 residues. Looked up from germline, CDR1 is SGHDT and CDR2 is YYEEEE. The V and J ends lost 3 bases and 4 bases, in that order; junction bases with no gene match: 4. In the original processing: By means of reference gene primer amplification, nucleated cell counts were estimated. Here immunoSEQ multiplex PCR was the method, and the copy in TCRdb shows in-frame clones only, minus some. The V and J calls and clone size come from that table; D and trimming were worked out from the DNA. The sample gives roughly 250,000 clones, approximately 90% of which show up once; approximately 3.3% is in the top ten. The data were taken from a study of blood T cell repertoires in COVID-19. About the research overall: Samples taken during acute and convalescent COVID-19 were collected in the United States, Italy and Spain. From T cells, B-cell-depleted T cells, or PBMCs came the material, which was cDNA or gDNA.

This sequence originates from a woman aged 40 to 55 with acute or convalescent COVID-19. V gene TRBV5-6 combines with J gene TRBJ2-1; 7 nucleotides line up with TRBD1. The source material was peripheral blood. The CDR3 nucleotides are TGTGCCAGCAGCTACTGGGACAGTTACAATGAGCAGTTCTTC. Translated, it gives CASSYWDSYNEQFF.